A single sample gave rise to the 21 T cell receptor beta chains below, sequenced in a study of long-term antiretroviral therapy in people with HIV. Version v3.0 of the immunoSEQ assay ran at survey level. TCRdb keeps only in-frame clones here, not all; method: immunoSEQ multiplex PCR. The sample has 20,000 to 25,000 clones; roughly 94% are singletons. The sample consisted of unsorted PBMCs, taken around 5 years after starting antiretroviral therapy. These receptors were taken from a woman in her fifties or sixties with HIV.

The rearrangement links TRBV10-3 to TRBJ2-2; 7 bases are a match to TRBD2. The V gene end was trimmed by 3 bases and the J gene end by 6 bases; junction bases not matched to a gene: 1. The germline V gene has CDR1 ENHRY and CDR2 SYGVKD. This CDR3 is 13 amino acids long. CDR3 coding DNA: TGTGCCATCAGTGAACGGGGGGCCGGGGAGCTGTTTTTT. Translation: CAISERGAGELFF.

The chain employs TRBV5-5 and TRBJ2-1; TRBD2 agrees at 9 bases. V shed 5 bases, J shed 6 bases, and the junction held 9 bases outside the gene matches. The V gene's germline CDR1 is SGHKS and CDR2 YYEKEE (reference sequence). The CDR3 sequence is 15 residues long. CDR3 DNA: TGTGCCAGCAGTCAGACTAGCGGACCAATCAATGAGCAGTTCTTC. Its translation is CASSQTSGPINEQFF.

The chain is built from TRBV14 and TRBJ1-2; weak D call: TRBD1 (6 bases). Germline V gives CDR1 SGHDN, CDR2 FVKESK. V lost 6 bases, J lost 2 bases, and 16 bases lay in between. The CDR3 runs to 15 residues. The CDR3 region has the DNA TGTGCCAGCAGTCTCGTGACAGGACCGAACTATGGCTACACCTTC. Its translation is CASSLVTGPNYGYTF.

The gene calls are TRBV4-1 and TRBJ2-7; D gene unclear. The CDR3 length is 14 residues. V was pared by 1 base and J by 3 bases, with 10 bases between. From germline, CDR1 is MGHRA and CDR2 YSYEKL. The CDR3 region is CASSQVIGFYEQYF. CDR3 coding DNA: TGCGCCAGCAGCCAAGTGATTGGGTTCTACGAGCAGTACTTC.

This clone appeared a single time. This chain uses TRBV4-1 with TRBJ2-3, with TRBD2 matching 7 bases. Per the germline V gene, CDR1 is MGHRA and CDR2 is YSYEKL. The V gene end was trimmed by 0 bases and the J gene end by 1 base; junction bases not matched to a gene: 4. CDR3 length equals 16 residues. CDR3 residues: CASSQEGLAGTDTQYF. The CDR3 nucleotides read TGCGCCAGCAGCCAAGAAGGGCTAGCGGGCACAGATACGCAGTATTTT.

The CDR3, as DNA: TGCGCCAGCAGCTTGGATATGTCGGCACCCCTCGAGCAGTACTTC. Protein sequence: CASSLDMSAPLEQYF. The chain links TRBV5-1 to TRBJ2-7; D is uncertain. The CDR3 contains 15 residues. V gave up 0 bases and J gave up 6 bases, with 16 bases separating them. Germline CDR1 reads SGHRS; CDR2 reads YFSETQ.

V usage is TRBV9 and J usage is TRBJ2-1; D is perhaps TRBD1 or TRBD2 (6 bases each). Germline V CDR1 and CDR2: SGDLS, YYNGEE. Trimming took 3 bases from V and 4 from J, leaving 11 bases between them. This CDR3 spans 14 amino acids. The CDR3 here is CASSAGGGYNEQFF. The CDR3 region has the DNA TGTGCCAGCAGCGCAGGAGGGGGTTACAATGAGCAGTTCTTC.

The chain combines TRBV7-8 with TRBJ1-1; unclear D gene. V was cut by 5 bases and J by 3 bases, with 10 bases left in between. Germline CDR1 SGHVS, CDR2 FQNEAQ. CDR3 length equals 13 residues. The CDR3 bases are TGTGCCAGCAGCCCAGGTTGGGACACTGAAGCTTTCTTT. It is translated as CASSPGWDTEAFF. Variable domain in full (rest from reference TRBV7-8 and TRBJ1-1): GAGVSQSPRYKVAKRGQDVALRCDPISGHVSLFWYQQALGQGPEFLTYFQNEAQLDKSGLPSDRFFAERPEGSVSTLKIQRTQQEDSAVYLCASSPGWDTEAFFGQGTRLTVV.

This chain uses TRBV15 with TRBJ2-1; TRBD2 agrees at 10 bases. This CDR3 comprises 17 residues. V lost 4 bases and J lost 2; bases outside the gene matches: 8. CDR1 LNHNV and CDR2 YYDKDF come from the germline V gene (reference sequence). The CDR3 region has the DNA TGTGCCACCAGCACAGGGGGGAGCGGGAGGGCCTACAATGAGCAGTTCTTC. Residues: CATSTGGSGRAYNEQFF. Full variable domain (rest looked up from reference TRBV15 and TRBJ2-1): DAMVIQNPRYQVTQFGKPVTLSCSQTLNHNVMYWYQQKSSQAPKLLFHYYDKDFNNEADTPDNFQSRRPNTSFCFLDIRSPGLGDTAMYLCATSTGGSGRAYNEQFFGPGTRLTVL.

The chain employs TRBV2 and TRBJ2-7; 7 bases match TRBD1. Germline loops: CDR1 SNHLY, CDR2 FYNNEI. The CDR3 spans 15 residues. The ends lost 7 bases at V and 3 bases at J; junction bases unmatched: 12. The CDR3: CASIRTQGVGYEQYF. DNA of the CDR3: TGTGCCAGCATTAGGACCCAGGGGGTCGGCTACGAGCAGTACTTC.

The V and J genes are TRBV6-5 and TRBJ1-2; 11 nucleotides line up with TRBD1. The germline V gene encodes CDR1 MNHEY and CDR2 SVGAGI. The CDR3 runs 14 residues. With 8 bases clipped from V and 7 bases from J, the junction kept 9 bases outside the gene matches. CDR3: CASVAGQGARGYTF. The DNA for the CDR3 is TGTGCCAGCGTCGCCGGACAGGGGGCGCGTGGCTACACCTTC.

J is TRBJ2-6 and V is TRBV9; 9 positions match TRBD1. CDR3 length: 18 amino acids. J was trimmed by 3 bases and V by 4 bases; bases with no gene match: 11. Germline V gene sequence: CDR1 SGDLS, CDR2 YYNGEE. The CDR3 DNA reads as TGTGCCAGCAGCCCAAGGACAGGGGATCATATTGGGGCCAACGTCCTGACTTTC. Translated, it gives CASSPRTGDHIGANVLTF.

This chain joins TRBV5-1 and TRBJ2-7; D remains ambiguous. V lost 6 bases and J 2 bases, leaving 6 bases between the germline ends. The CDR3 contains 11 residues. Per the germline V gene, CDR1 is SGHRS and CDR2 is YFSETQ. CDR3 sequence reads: CASKAAYEQYF. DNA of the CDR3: TGCGCCAGCAAGGCCGCCTACGAGCAGTACTTC.

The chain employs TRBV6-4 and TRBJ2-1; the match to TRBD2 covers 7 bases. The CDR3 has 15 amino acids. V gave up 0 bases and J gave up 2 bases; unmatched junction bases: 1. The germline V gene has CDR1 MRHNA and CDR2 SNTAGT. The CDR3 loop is CASSDSGGTYNEQFF. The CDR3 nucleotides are TGTGCCAGCAGTGACTCCGGGGGGACCTACAATGAGCAGTTCTTC.

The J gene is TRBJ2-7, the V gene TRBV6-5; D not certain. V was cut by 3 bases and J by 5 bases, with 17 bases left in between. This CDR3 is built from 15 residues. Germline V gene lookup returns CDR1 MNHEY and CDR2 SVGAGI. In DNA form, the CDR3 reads TGTGCCAGCAGTTATAAGCGCGGCGCGAAGAACGAGCAGTACTTC. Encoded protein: CASSYKRGAKNEQYF.

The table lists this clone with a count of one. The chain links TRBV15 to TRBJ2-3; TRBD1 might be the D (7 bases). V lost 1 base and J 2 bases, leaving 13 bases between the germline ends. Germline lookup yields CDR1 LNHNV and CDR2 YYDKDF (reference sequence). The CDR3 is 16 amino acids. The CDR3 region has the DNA TGTGCCACCAGCAGAGGCGACAGGGACTTCACAGATACGCAGTATTTT. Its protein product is CATSRGDRDFTDTQYF.

Written as DNA, the CDR3 is TGTGCCAGCAGTGAAGAGAGAGCCTACGAGCAGTACTTC. Translating it yields CASSEERAYEQYF. The chain recombines TRBV6-1 with TRBJ2-7, with D hard to call. From germline, CDR1 is MNHNS and CDR2 SASEGT. This CDR3 has 13 amino acids. The germline V and J ends were trimmed by 1 base and 2 bases, with 6 bases remaining between them.

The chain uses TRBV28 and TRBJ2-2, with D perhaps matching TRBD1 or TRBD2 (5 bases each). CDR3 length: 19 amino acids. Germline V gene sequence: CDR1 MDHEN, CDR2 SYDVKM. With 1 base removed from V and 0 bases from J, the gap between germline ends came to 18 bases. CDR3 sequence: CASSLFSGDPLANTGELFF. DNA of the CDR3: TGTGCCAGCAGTTTATTTTCCGGGGACCCTCTCGCGAACACCGGGGAGCTGTTTTTT.

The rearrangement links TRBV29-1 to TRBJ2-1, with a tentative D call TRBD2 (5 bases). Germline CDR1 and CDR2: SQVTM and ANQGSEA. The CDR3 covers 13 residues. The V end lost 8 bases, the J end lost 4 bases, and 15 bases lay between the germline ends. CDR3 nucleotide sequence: TGCAGCCTTCGGGCGGGCGATTACAATGAGCAGTTCTTC. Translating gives CSLRAGDYNEQFF.

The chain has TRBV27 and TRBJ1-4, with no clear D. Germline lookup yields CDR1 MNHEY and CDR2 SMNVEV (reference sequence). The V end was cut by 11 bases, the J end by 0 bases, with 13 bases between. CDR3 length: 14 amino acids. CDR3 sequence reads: CASSPVATNEKLFF. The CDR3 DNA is TGTGCCTCAAGCCCGGTCGCAACTAATGAAAAACTGTTTTTT.

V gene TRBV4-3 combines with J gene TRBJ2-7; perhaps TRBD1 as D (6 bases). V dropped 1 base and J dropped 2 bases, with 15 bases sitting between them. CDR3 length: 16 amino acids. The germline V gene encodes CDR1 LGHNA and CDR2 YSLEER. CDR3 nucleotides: TGCGCCAGCAGCCAAGTGGCCGGGACATTTCCCTACGAGCAGTACTTC. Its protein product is CASSQVAGTFPYEQYF.